A selection of T cell receptor beta chains follows, all from one sample in a study of blood T cells in healthy people across ages. TCRdb processed the 5' RACE reads anew with MiXCR; each CDR3 protein has one entry. The table has some 800,000 distinct CDR3 sequences, around 25% seen once. Separately, the same data were catalogued under a study of T cells of mothers and their children.

The material sequenced was blood. The receptors originated from a boy aged 10-17 years in good health. CDR3s include the opening cysteine and the closing phenylalanine or tryptophan. Only part of the rows carry a size: once, few, many, or a class if the clone is expanded.

clone_size: few
v_call: TRBV12-3/TRBV12-4
cdr3_aa: CASSWVPTSTDTQYF

clone_size: NA
v_call: TRBV5-1
cdr3_aa: CASSLAVDEQFF

clone_size: NA
v_call: TRBV10-3
cdr3_aa: CAISERGAGYTF

clone_size: NA
v_call: TRBV4-1
cdr3_aa: CASSQTFKGQVNPKPLHF

clone_size: NA
v_call: TRBV28
cdr3_aa: CASSSPLSGDNEAFF

clone_size: NA
v_call: TRBV24-1
cdr3_aa: CATSDGGRERWETQYF

clone_size: NA
v_call: TRBV7-2
cdr3_aa: CASSLGGGWTGELFF

clone_size: many
v_call: TRBV18
cdr3_aa: CASAGGESYEQYF

clone_size: NA
v_call: TRBV6-5
cdr3_aa: CASSYGTGRGYTF

clone_size: NA
v_call: TRBV4-3
cdr3_aa: CASSHADRDDYEQYF

clone_size: NA
v_call: TRBV2
cdr3_aa: CASSDNRAYEQYF

clone_size: NA
v_call: TRBV7-9
cdr3_aa: CASSLGGQVRTDTQYF

clone_size: NA
v_call: TRBV3-1
cdr3_aa: CASSQDKGEGASLAFF

clone_size: NA
v_call: TRBV4-1
cdr3_aa: CASSPPTGDNEQFF

clone_size: NA
v_call: TRBV5-1
cdr3_aa: CASSLAENGELFF

clone_size: few
v_call: TRBV27
cdr3_aa: CASRALAGVGEQYF

clone_size: few
v_call: TRBV28
cdr3_aa: CASSPEVDTQYF

clone_size: few
v_call: TRBV20-1
cdr3_aa: CSAREMGQPQSEQYF

clone_size: NA
v_call: TRBV29-1
cdr3_aa: CSVRHYTGELFF

clone_size: NA
v_call: TRBV5-1
cdr3_aa: CASSWSVGWDEQFF

clone_size: NA
v_call: TRBV24-1
cdr3_aa: CATSVSGTEQYF

clone_size: NA
v_call: TRBV7-2
cdr3_aa: CASSLPSGGRNEQFF

clone_size: NA
v_call: TRBV29-1
cdr3_aa: CSVEGMTSGAYNEQFF

clone_size: many
v_call: TRBV7-2
cdr3_aa: CASSLERRETQYF

clone_size: NA
v_call: TRBV20-1
cdr3_aa: CSARDSTTQSSYTF

clone_size: NA
v_call: TRBV4-3
cdr3_aa: CASSQLVGYGYTF

clone_size: once
v_call: TRBV7-9
cdr3_aa: CASSTNSLQGETQYF

clone_size: NA
v_call: TRBV6-5
cdr3_aa: CASRAGQLFNEQFF

clone_size: many
v_call: TRBV4-1
cdr3_aa: CASSQGFGSGRVDTQYF

clone_size: few
v_call: TRBV4-3
cdr3_aa: CASSRGDGAYNEQFF

clone_size: few
v_call: TRBV20-1
cdr3_aa: CSTGTQETQYF

clone_size: NA
v_call: TRBV18
cdr3_aa: CASSQDRGHGYTF

clone_size: few
v_call: TRBV5-1
cdr3_aa: CASSQTSEQFF

clone_size: NA
v_call: TRBV6-5
cdr3_aa: CASSYDGGSAGELFF

clone_size: NA
v_call: TRBV12-3/TRBV12-4
cdr3_aa: CASRRQPTRPGNTIYF

clone_size: once
v_call: TRBV20-1
cdr3_aa: CSAITGQRSGANVLTF

clone_size: NA
v_call: TRBV20-1
cdr3_aa: CSATPVQETQYF

clone_size: NA
v_call: TRBV18
cdr3_aa: CASSPKGASYEQYF

clone_size: NA
v_call: TRBV7-2
cdr3_aa: CASSPRDGYYEQYF

clone_size: NA
v_call: TRBV11-2
cdr3_aa: CASSLGAGVAETQYF

clone_size: few
v_call: TRBV7-9
cdr3_aa: CASSLVSGGGEAFF

clone_size: few
v_call: TRBV4-2
cdr3_aa: CASSQDVGEGNSPLHF

clone_size: few
v_call: TRBV20-1
cdr3_aa: CSATSGGPWPNEQYF

clone_size: NA
v_call: TRBV7-2
cdr3_aa: CASSLLRVSETQYF

clone_size: NA
v_call: TRBV12-5
cdr3_aa: CASANYNEQFF

clone_size: NA
v_call: TRBV29-1
cdr3_aa: CSVEATVNYGYTF

clone_size: NA
v_call: TRBV6-5
cdr3_aa: CASTSFGVYNEQFF